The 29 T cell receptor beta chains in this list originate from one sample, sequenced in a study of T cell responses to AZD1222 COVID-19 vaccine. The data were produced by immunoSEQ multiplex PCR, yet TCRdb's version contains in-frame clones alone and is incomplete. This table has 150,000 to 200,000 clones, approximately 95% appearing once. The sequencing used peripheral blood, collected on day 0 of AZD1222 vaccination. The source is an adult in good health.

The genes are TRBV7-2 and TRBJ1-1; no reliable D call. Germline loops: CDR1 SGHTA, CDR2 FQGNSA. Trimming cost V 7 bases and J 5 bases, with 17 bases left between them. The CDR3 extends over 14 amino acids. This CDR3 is CASTWSWAETEAFF. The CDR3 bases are TGTGCCAGCACCTGGTCTTGGGCGGAAACTGAAGCTTTCTTT.

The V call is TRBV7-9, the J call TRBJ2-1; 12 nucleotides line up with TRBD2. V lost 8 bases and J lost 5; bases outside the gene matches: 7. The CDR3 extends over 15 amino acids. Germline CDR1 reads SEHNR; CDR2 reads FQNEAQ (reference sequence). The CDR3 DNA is TGTGCCAGCGCGTCTAGCGGGAGGGCCAACAATGAGCAGTTCTTC. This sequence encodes CASASSGRANNEQFF.

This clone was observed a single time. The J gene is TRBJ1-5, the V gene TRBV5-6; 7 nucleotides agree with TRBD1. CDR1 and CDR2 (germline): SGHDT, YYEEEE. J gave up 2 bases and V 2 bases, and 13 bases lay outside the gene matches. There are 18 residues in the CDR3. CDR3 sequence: CASSLGTDVSVGNQPQHF. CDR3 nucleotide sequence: TGTGCCAGCAGCTTAGGGACAGATGTTTCTGTAGGCAATCAGCCCCAGCATTTT.

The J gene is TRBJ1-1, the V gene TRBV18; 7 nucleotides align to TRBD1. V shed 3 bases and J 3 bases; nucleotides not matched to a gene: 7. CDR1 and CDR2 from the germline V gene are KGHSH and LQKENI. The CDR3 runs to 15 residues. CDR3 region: CASSPTDREYTEAFF. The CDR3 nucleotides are TGTGCCAGCTCACCTACTGACAGGGAGTACACTGAAGCTTTCTTT.

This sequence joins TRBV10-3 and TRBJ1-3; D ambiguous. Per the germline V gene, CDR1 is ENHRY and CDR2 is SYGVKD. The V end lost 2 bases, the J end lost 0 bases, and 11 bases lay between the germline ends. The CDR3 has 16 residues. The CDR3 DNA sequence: TGTGCCATCAGTGAGCCGGATCACCCCTCTGGAAACACCATATATTTT. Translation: CAISEPDHPSGNTIYF.

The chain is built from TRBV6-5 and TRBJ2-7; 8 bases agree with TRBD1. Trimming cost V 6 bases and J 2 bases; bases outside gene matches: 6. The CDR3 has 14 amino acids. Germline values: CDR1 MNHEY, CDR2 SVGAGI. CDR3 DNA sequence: TGTGCCAGCAGGGTCCGGACAGGGCCCTACGAGCAGTACTTC. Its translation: CASRVRTGPYEQYF.

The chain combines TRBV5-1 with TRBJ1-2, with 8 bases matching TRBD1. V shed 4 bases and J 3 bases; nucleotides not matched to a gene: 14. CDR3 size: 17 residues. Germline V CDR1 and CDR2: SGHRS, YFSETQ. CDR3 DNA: TGCGCCAGCAGCCCGGTGTTTTTTAGGACAGGGTACTATGGCTACACCTTC. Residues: CASSPVFFRTGYYGYTF.

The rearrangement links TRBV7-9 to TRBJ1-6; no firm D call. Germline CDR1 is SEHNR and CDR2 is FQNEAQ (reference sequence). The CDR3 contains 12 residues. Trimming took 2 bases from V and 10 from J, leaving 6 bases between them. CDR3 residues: CASSLNSSPLHF. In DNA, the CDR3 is TGTGCCAGCAGCTTAAATAGCTCACCCCTCCACTTT.

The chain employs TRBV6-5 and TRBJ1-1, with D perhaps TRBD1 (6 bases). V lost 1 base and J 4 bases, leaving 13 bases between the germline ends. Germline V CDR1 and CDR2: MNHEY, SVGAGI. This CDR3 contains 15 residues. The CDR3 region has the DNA TGTGCCAGCAGTTACTTGGCCAGGGGCGGCACTGAAGCTTTCTTT. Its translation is CASSYLARGGTEAFF.

The CDR3 DNA sequence: TGTGCCAGTATGGGGACAGGGGGGCAAAAACTGTTTTTT. Its translation is CASMGTGGQKLFF. The chain links TRBV19 to TRBJ1-4; 11 nucleotides agree with TRBD1. This CDR3 has 13 residues. V shed 7 bases and J 9 bases; nucleotides not matched to a gene: 4. Germline CDR1 reads LNHDA; CDR2 reads SQIVND (reference sequence).

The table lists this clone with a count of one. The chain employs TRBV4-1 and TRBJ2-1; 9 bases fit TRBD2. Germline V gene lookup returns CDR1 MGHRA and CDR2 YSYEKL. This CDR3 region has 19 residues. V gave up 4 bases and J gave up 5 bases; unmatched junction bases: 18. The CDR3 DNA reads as TGCGCCAGCAGCCCCCACGGGGGAAAGTGGCGGGAGGGGGACAATGAGCAGTTCTTC. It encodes CASSPHGGKWREGDNEQFF.

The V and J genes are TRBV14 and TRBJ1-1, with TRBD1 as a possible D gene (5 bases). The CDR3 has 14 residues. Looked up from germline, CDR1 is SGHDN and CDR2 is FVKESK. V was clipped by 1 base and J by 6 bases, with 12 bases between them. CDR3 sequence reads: CASSQVVGVAEAFF. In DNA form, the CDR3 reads TGTGCCAGCAGCCAAGTGGTAGGGGTCGCTGAAGCTTTCTTT.

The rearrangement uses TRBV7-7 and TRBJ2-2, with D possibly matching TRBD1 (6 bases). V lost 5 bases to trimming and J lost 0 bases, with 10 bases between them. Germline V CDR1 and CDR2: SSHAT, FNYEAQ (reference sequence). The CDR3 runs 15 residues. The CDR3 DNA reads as TGTGCCAGCAGCCCCGACAGGCCGAACACCGGGGAGCTGTTTTTT. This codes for CASSPDRPNTGELFF.

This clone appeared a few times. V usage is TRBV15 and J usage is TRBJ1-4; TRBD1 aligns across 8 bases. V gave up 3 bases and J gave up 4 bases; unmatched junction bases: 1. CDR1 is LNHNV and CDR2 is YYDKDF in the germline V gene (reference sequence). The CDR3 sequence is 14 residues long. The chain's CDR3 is CATSRGQDNEKLFF. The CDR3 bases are TGTGCCACCAGCAGGGGACAGGATAATGAAAAACTGTTTTTT.

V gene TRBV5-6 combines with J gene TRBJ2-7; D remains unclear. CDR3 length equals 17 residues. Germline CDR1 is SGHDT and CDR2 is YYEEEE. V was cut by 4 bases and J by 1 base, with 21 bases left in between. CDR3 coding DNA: TGTGCCAGCAGCCCTGGTACGGCATCTTACTCATCCTACGAGCAGTACTTC. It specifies CASSPGTASYSSYEQYF. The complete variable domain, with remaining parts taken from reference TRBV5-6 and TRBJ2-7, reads DAGVTQSPTHLIKTRGQQVTLRCSPKSGHDTVSWYQQALGQGPQFIFQYYEEEERQRGNFPDRFSGHQFPNYSSELNVNALLLGDSALYLCASSPGTASYSSYEQYFGPGTRLTVT.

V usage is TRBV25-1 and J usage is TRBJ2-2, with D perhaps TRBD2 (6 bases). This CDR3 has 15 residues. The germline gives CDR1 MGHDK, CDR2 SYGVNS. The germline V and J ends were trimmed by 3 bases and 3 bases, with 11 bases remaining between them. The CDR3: CASSEGGRDTGELFF. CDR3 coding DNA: TGTGCCAGCAGTGAGGGGGGACGGGACACCGGGGAGCTGTTTTTT.

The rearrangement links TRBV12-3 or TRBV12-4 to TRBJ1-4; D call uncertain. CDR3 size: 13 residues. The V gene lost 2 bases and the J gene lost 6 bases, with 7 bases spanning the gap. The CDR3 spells CASSLSGYEKLFF. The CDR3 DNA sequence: TGTGCCAGCAGTTTAAGCGGGTATGAAAAACTGTTTTTT.

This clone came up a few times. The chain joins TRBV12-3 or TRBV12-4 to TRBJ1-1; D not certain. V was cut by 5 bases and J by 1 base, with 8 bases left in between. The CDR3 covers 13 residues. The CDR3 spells CASSRLRNTEAFF. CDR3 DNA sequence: TGTGCCAGCAGTCGATTACGGAACACTGAAGCTTTCTTT.

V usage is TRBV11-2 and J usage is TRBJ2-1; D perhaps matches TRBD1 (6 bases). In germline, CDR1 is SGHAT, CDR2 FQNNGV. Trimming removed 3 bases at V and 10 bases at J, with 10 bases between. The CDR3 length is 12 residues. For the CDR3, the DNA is TGTGCCAGCAGCTTGGACAGAAGCGAGCAGTTCTTC. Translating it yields CASSLDRSEQFF.

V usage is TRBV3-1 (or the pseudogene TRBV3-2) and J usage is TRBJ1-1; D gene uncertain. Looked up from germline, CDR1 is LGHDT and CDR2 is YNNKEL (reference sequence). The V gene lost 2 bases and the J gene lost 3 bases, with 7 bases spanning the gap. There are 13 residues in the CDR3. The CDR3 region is CASSQRTDTEAFF. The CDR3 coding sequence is TGTGCCAGCAGCCAACGGACCGACACTGAAGCTTTCTTT.

This CDR3 reads CATSKRTGGDGYTF. CDR3 DNA sequence: TGTGCCACCAGCAAGCGGACAGGGGGCGATGGCTACACCTTC. The genes are TRBV15 and TRBJ1-2, with 11 nucleotides matching TRBD1. The V and J ends lost 4 bases and 6 bases, in that order; junction bases with no gene match: 4. CDR3 length: 14 amino acids. The germline V gene has CDR1 LNHNV and CDR2 YYDKDF (reference sequence).

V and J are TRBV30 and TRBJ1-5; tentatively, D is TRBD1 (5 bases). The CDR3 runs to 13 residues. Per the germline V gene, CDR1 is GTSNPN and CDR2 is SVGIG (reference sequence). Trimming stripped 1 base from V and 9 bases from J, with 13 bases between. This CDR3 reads CAWSGRAGGPQHF. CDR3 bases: TGTGCCTGGAGTGGACGGGCGGGGGGGCCCCAGCATTTT. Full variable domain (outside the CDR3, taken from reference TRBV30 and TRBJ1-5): SQTIHQWPATLVQPVGSPLSLECTVEGTSNPNLYWYRQAAGRGLQLLFYSVGIGQISSEVPQNLSASRPQDRQFILSSKKLLLSDSGFYLCAWSGRAGGPQHFGDGTRLSIL.

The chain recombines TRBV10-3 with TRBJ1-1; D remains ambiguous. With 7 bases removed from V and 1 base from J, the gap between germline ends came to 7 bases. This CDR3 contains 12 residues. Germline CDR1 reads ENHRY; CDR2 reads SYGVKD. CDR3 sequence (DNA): TGTGCCATCAAAGCGGGGAACACTGAAGCTTTCTTT. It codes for CAIKAGNTEAFF.

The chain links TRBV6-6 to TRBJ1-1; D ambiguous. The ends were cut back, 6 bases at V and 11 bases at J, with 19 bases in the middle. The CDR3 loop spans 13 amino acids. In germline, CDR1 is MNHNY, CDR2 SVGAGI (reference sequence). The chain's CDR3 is CASSPYSADRAFF. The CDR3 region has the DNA TGTGCCAGCAGCCCTTACTCCGCAGATAGGGCTTTCTTT.

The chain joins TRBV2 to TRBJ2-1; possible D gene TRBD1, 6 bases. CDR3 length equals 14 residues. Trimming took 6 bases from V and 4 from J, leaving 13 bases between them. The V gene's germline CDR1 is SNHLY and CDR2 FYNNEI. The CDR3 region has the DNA TGTGCCAGCAGGAAGGGGGAAGGGTACAATGAGCAGTTCTTC. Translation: CASRKGEGYNEQFF.

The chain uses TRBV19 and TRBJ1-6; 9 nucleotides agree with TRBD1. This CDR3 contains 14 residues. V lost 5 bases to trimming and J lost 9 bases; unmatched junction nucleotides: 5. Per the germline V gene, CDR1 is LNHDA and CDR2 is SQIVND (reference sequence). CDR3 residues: CASSAGTGSSPLHF. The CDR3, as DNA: TGTGCCAGTAGTGCCGGGACAGGGAGTTCACCCCTCCACTTT. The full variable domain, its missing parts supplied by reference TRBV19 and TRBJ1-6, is DGGITQSPKYLFRKEGQNVTLSCEQNLNHDAMYWYRQDPGQGLRLIYYSQIVNDFQKGDIAEGYSVSREKKESFPLTVTSAQKNPTAFYLCASSAGTGSSPLHFGNGTRLTVT.

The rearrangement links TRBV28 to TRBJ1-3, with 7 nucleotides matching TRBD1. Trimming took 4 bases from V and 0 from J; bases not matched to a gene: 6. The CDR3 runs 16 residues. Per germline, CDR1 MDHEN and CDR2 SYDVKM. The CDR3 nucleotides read TGTGCCAGCAGTTATGGGGGACAGTTCTCTGGAAACACCATATATTTT. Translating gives CASSYGGQFSGNTIYF.

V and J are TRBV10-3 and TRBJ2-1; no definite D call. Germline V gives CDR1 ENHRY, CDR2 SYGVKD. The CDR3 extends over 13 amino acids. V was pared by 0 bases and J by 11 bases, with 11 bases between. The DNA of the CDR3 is TGTGCCATCAGTGAGTCAAACGCCCGGCAGCAGTTCTTC. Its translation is CAISESNARQQFF.

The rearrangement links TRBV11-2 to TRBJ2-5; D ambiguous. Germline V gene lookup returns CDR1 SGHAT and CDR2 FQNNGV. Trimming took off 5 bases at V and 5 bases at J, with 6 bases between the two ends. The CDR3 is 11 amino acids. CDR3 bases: TGTGCCAGCAGCCCCCACGAGACCCAGTACTTC. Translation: CASSPHETQYF.